One sample yielded the 16 T cell receptor beta chains listed below, sequenced in a study of CD8 T cells in Susac syndrome (dated by TCRdb to about 2019). Libraries came from the immunoSEQ multiplex PCR assay. RNA was extracted using the RNeasy kit, and about 0.5 to 1 ug of the RNA was reverse transcribed with random hexamers. TCRdb ran its own pipeline on the public reads, namely fastp trimming at Q25 and MiXCR clone calling, and kept in-frame beta chains. Rows merge per CDR3 protein into single entries with the most common DNA and genes. The sample profile shows about 130,000 distinct CDR3 sequences; roughly 96% of them were found once. Roughly 0.11% of the sample is held by the ten biggest clonotypes. Specimen: CD4+ T cells from PBMCs. The receptors here all came from a human donor in good health.

This chain connects TRBV2 to TRBJ1-4; perhaps TRBD1 as D (6 bases). CDR3 length: 14 residues. Germline loops: CDR1 SNHLY, CDR2 FYNNEI. The V and J ends lost 6 bases and 5 bases respectively, with 13 bases between them. CDR3 DNA: TGTGCCAGCAGCGTACAGGGAAACAATGAAAAACTGTTTTTT. Protein product: CASSVQGNNEKLFF.

The chain has TRBV2 and TRBJ1-5; 8 nucleotides match TRBD1. Germline V CDR1 and CDR2: SNHLY, FYNNEI. With 6 bases clipped from V and 0 bases from J, the junction kept 4 bases outside the gene matches. This CDR3 region has 15 residues. In DNA, the CDR3 is TGTGCCAGCAGAGTACAGGGGGTTAGCAATCAGCCCCAGCATTTT. Its protein is CASRVQGVSNQPQHF. Together with reference TRBV2 and TRBJ1-5, the CDR3 gives the full variable domain: EPEVTQTPSHQVTQMGQEVILRCVPISNHLYFYWYRQILGQKVEFLVSFYNNEISEKSEIFDDQFSVERPDGSNFTLKIRSTKLEDSAMYFCASRVQGVSNQPQHFGDGTRLSIL.

This chain joins TRBV28 and TRBJ1-1; D gene ambiguous. V was cut by 7 bases and J by 3 bases, with 9 bases left in between. CDR3 length: 12 residues. The germline gives CDR1 MDHEN, CDR2 SYDVKM. This chain's CDR3 is CASKKGHTEAFF. In DNA form, the CDR3 reads TGTGCCAGCAAAAAAGGTCACACTGAAGCTTTCTTT.

This chain connects TRBV2 to TRBJ2-1; TRBD2 aligns across 12 bases. Germline lookup yields CDR1 SNHLY and CDR2 FYNNEI. Losses at the gene ends were 4 bases for V and 7 bases for J; bases not matched to a gene: 8. The CDR3 extends over 16 amino acids. This CDR3 is CASSGLAGGPWNEQFF. The DNA of the CDR3 is TGTGCCAGCAGTGGGCTAGCGGGAGGGCCTTGGAATGAGCAGTTCTTC.

This chain joins TRBV28 and TRBJ1-2, with 9 bases matching TRBD1. Germline CDR1 MDHEN, CDR2 SYDVKM. J lost 4 bases, V lost 6 bases, and 9 bases had no gene match. This CDR3 is built from 15 residues. CDR3 in amino acids: CASRPSGQGSYGYTF. For the CDR3, the DNA is TGTGCCAGCAGACCTTCGGGACAGGGTTCCTATGGCTACACCTTC.

The V and J genes are TRBV20-1 and TRBJ2-7; D gene uncertain. Trimming removed 0 bases from V and 7 bases from J, with 16 bases in between. CDR1 is DFQATT, CDR2 SNEGSKA, per germline (reference sequence). This CDR3 is built from 14 residues. In DNA, the CDR3 is TGCAGTGCTAGAGATACCAGACCCCCGGAGGAGCAGTACTTC. Protein product: CSARDTRPPEEQYF.

Only a few counts were recorded for this clonotype. This chain connects TRBV7-9 to TRBJ2-5; D might be TRBD1 or TRBD2, each matching 5 bases. From germline, CDR1 is SEHNR and CDR2 FQNEAQ (reference sequence). CDR3 size: 14 residues. With 0 bases removed from V and 7 bases from J, the gap between germline ends came to 12 bases. The CDR3: CASSLAGERGTQYF. DNA for the CDR3: TGTGCCAGCAGCTTAGCGGGGGAACGTGGGACCCAGTACTTC.

This chain joins TRBV15 and TRBJ2-7; TRBD2 matches at 7 bases. There are 17 residues in the CDR3. The junction had 13 bases not matched to a gene; V was cut back by 5 bases and J by 0 bases. The germline V gene has CDR1 LNHNV and CDR2 YYDKDF (reference sequence). The CDR3 bases are TGTGCCACCAGCCGAAGTGGGGGGGGAGCATCCTCCTACGAGCAGTACTTC. Translation gives CATSRSGGGASSYEQYF.

The rearrangement joins TRBV4-2 to TRBJ2-1, with D perhaps TRBD1 (6 bases). Germline assignment: CDR1 LGHNA and CDR2 YNFKEQ. This CDR3 spans 14 amino acids. The ends were cut back, 0 bases at V and 5 bases at J, with 8 bases in the middle. Here the CDR3 DNA reads TGTGCCAGCAGCCAAGATCCAGGGGACAATGAGCAGTTCTTC. The encoded protein is CASSQDPGDNEQFF.

The chain combines TRBV7-2 with TRBJ2-2; D uncertain. Trimming pared 1 base from V and 8 bases from J, leaving 5 bases between. Germline values: CDR1 SGHTA, CDR2 FQGNSA. The CDR3 totals 12 residues. The CDR3 bases are TGTGCCAGCAGCTTAGATGTGGGGGAGCTGTTTTTT. Translated: CASSLDVGELFF.

The V and J genes are TRBV7-9 and TRBJ1-4; 10 bases agree with TRBD1. CDR1 and CDR2 from the germline V gene are SEHNR and FQNEAQ (reference sequence). J gave up 8 bases and V 2 bases, and 5 bases lay outside the gene matches. CDR3 length equals 15 residues. DNA for the CDR3: TGTGCCAGCAGCTTACGGGGGACAGGGGACGAAAAACTGTTTTTT. Its protein is CASSLRGTGDEKLFF.

V and J are TRBV19 and TRBJ1-5; D is ambiguous. Germline V gene data show CDR1 as LNHDA and CDR2 as SQIVND (reference sequence). The CDR3 length is 13 residues. V was shortened by 9 bases and J by 3 bases, with 12 bases between the two germline ends. The CDR3 nucleotides read TGTGCCAGCGAACCCACAGTCAATCAGCCCCAGCATTTT. Protein product: CASEPTVNQPQHF. Variable domain in full (rest from reference TRBV19 and TRBJ1-5): DGGITQSPKYLFRKEGQNVTLSCEQNLNHDAMYWYRQDPGQGLRLIYYSQIVNDFQKGDIAEGYSVSREKKESFPLTVTSAQKNPTAFYLCASEPTVNQPQHFGDGTRLSIL.

The chain carries TRBV20-1 and TRBJ2-3, with 7 bases matching TRBD1. Germline V gene data show CDR1 as DFQATT and CDR2 as SNEGSKA (reference sequence). This CDR3 comprises 15 residues. Trimming cost V 4 bases and J 2 bases; bases outside gene matches: 9. The CDR3 reads CSATQTGVPTDTQYF. The CDR3 nucleotides are TGCAGTGCTACCCAAACAGGGGTCCCCACAGATACGCAGTATTTT.

J is TRBJ1-2 and V is TRBV10-3; D is uncertain. The V end lost 7 bases, the J end lost 2 bases, and 8 bases lay between the germline ends. This CDR3 has 12 residues. Germline lookup yields CDR1 ENHRY and CDR2 SYGVKD. The CDR3 reads CAITSDNYGYTF. CDR3 nucleotides: TGTGCCATCACCTCGGACAACTATGGCTACACCTTC.

J is TRBJ2-5 and V is TRBV3-1; D uncertain. Germline V gene sequence: CDR1 LGHDT, CDR2 YNNKEL (reference sequence). V lost 3 bases, J lost 0 bases, and 11 bases lay in between. This CDR3 has 15 residues. CDR3 coding DNA: TGTGCCAGCAGCCACGGCGGAGCGAACCAAGAGACCCAGTACTTC. The encoded protein is CASSHGGANQETQYF.

CDR3 DNA: TGTGCCAGCTCACCATACCCGGACAGGGCCTCAAGTGGGGCCAACGTCCTGACTTTC. Amino acid sequence: CASSPYPDRASSGANVLTF. The rearrangement links TRBV18 to TRBJ2-6, with 8 bases lining up with TRBD1. Germline V CDR1 and CDR2: KGHSH, LQKENI. Losses at the gene ends were 2 bases for V and 3 bases for J; bases not matched to a gene: 12. The CDR3 length is 19 residues.